This TCR beta chain was captured by sequencing in a study of Ad26.COV2.S vaccination and SARS-CoV-2 variants. Study in general: The COV1001 Ad26.COV2.S trial arm included the donor.

Trimming took 4 bases from V and 4 from J, leaving 5 bases between them. The CDR3 has 12 residues. Germline CDR1 MNHEY, CDR2 SVGAGI. A remark on this clone: The antigen is unknown.

General study findings and limits: The TCR-based breadth and depth measures might underestimate overall T cell responses.

Profiling relied on immunoSEQ multiplex PCR, and the TCRdb table lists in-frame clones only, not all of them. The profile shows a few hundred thousand clones, about 80% of them singletons. The sample's treatment: some 19 received Ad26.COV2.S at low or high dose, single or two shots; five or six received placebo; per-sample allocation not given. At day 63 after the first vaccine or placebo injection, samples were drawn. At a Boston site, the person donating was an adult of 18-55 years. Immunization relied on an Ad26 vector, which expressed Wuhan-strain SARS-CoV-2 spike. The chain employs TRBV6-5 and TRBJ1-3; D ambiguous. This TCR was recovered from a person aged 18 to 59 who received the Ad26.COV2.S COVID-19 vaccine or a placebo. The input for sequencing was peripheral blood, taken in a trial of Ad26.COV2.S vaccine versus placebo. CDR3 residues: CASSSGGNTIYF. CDR3 DNA: TGTGCCAGCAGTTCGGGAGGAAACACCATATATTTT.